This record concerns one T cell receptor (beta chain) sequence. With a much larger clone just one base away, this may be a read error. Both previously described methods and listed TCR primers were employed to make bulk TCR libraries. A single record per CDR3 protein comes from TCRdb applying MiXCR to the PCR reads. This table holds 8,000 to 11,000 distinct CDR3 sequences, 18% found once. The data derive from a study of molecular identifiers for immune sequencing clone quantification. This CDR3 has 14 residues. CDR1 MDHEN and CDR2 SYDVKM come from the germline V gene. The source is a human donor in good health. Some libraries in this study had Jurkat cell RNA spiked in. The chain is built from TRBV28 and TRBJ2-5, with 7 bases lining up with TRBD1. The source material was naive CD8+ T cells from blood, with Jurkat cell RNA spiked in. Subset meaning: FACS-sorted CD8+CD4-CCR7+CD45RA+ naive T cells. CDR3 bases: TGTGCCAGCAGTGAGGACAGGCGCCAAGAGGCCCAGTACTTC. This codes for CASSEDRRQEAQYF.